These T cell receptor beta chains were read from a single sample in a study of blood T cell repertoires in COVID-19. Sequenced by immunoSEQ multiplex PCR; TCRdb stores in-frame clones only, minus some. The sample includes around 160,000 clones, approximately 85% of them seen just once. Sequencing was done on a sample of peripheral blood. These receptor sequences come from a woman in her sixties or seventies with COVID-19, enrolled during active disease. The CDR3 runs from the conserved cysteine through the conserved F or W. Fields, in order: clone size, J gene, V gene, D gene, CDR3 protein, CDR3 DNA. The D gene is left open where the match is weak. The size of a clone is reported for some rows only, either as once, few or many, or as a class for expanded clones.

size: NA; J: TRBJ1-1; V: TRBV28; D: TRBD1; CDR3: CASSPGGREAFF; DNA: TGTGCCAGCAGCCCAGGGGGGCGGGAAGCTTTCTTT
size: NA; J: TRBJ1-2; V: TRBV4-1; D: TRBD1; CDR3: CASSQEGTAYGYTF; DNA: TGCGCCAGCAGCCAAGAAGGGACAGCCTATGGCTACACCTTC
size: few; J: TRBJ2-7; V: TRBV2; D: TRBD2; CDR3: CASRAGLADYEQYF; DNA: TGTGCCAGCAGAGCCGGACTAGCGGACTACGAGCAGTACTTC
size: NA; J: TRBJ1-1; V: TRBV27; D: NA; CDR3: CASRLRQDPNTEAFF; DNA: TGTGCCAGCAGGTTACGACAGGACCCGAACACTGAAGCTTTCTTT
size: NA; J: TRBJ2-7; V: TRBV6-5; D: NA; CDR3: CASKWADNTYEQYF; DNA: TGTGCCAGCAAATGGGCGGACAACACCTACGAGCAGTACTTC
size: NA; J: TRBJ2-7; V: TRBV5-8; D: TRBD1; CDR3: CASSETRGSGAFYEQYF; DNA: TGTGCCAGCAGCGAGACCAGGGGGAGTGGGGCTTTCTACGAGCAGTACTTC
size: NA; J: TRBJ1-1; V: TRBV18; D: TRBD1; CDR3: CASSQFVTGQGGLVAFF; DNA: TGTGCCAGCTCACAATTCGTGACAGGACAGGGAGGTTTAGTAGCTTTCTTT
size: NA; J: TRBJ2-1; V: TRBV5-1; D: NA; CDR3: CASSPGGRRGDYNEQFF; DNA: TGCGCCAGCAGCCCTGGAGGTCGGCGGGGAGACTACAATGAGCAGTTCTTC
size: NA; J: TRBJ2-7; V: TRBV29-1; D: TRBD1; CDR3: CSVEDSPGTGDGEQYF; DNA: TGCAGCGTTGAAGATTCGCCCGGGACAGGGGATGGGGAGCAGTACTTC
size: NA; J: TRBJ2-3; V: TRBV2; D: NA; CDR3: CASMDTSASTDTQYF; DNA: TGTGCCAGCATGGACACCTCAGCTAGCACAGATACGCAGTATTTT
size: NA; J: TRBJ1-1; V: TRBV11-2; D: NA; CDR3: CASSSGNRIEAFF; DNA: TGTGCCAGCAGCTCAGGGAACAGGATTGAAGCTTTCTTT
size: NA; J: TRBJ2-6; V: TRBV7-3; D: NA; CDR3: CASSASWGQPSGANVLTF; DNA: TGTGCCAGCAGCGCCTCGTGGGGACAACCCTCTGGGGCCAACGTCCTGACTTTC
size: NA; J: TRBJ1-2; V: TRBV27; D: TRBD1; CDR3: CASSLIAGTGRANYSYTF; DNA: TGTGCCAGCAGTTTAATAGCTGGGACAGGGAGGGCGAACTATAGCTACACCTTC
size: few; J: TRBJ1-2; V: TRBV6-5; D: NA; CDR3: CASRSPYGYTF; DNA: TGTGCCAGCAGGTCTCCGTATGGCTACACCTTC
size: NA; J: TRBJ2-1; V: TRBV7-6; D: TRBD2; CDR3: CASSSTTSGGALEQFF; DNA: TGTGCCAGCAGCTCGACGACTAGCGGGGGGGCCCTTGAGCAGTTCTTC
size: NA; J: TRBJ2-3; V: TRBV19; D: NA; CDR3: CASSQQGTDTQYF; DNA: TGTGCCAGTAGCCAACAGGGCACAGATACGCAGTATTTT
size: NA; J: TRBJ2-3; V: TRBV5-6; D: NA; CDR3: CASSFRGPSTDTQYF; DNA: TGTGCCAGCAGCTTCAGGGGCCCGAGCACAGATACGCAGTATTTT
size: NA; J: TRBJ1-6; V: TRBV5-1; D: TRBD1; CDR3: CASSLTGAYNSPLHF; DNA: TGCGCCAGCAGCTTGACAGGGGCCTATAATTCACCCCTCCACTTT
size: NA; J: TRBJ1-1; V: TRBV14; D: NA; CDR3: CASSQSGGTEAFF; DNA: TGTGCCAGCAGCCAGTCGGGGGGCACTGAAGCTTTCTTT
size: NA; J: TRBJ2-4; V: TRBV6-6; D: NA; CDR3: CARGHSGEINIQYF; DNA: TGTGCCAGGGGGCATTCGGGCGAGATAAACATTCAGTACTTC
size: NA; J: TRBJ2-5; V: TRBV29-1; D: NA; CDR3: CSVGTLTGTSGETQYF; DNA: TGCAGCGTTGGGACTCTTACAGGGACCTCGGGGGAGACCCAGTACTTC
size: NA; J: TRBJ2-1; V: TRBV4-3; D: TRBD2; CDR3: CASSQDGTSGGNEQFF; DNA: TGCGCCAGCAGCCAAGACGGGACTAGCGGGGGAAATGAGCAGTTCTTC
size: NA; J: TRBJ1-4; V: TRBV25-1; D: NA; CDR3: CASSGGGGNEKLFF; DNA: TGTGCCAGCAGTGGAGGCGGGGGTAATGAAAAACTGTTTTTT
size: NA; J: TRBJ2-1; V: TRBV6-2/TRBV6-3; D: NA; CDR3: CASSPRLAGRNEQFF; DNA: TGTGCCAGCAGCCCCAGGTTGGCAGGGCGTAATGAGCAGTTCTTC
size: once; J: TRBJ1-1; V: TRBV19; D: NA; CDR3: CASSIDPTRGASTEAFF; DNA: TGTGCCAGTAGTATAGACCCCACTCGGGGGGCCTCCACTGAAGCTTTCTTT
size: NA; J: TRBJ1-1; V: TRBV5-1; D: NA; CDR3: CASSLVEGGEAFF; DNA: TGCGCCAGCAGCTTGGTGGAGGGTGGTGAAGCTTTCTTT
size: NA; J: TRBJ2-4; V: TRBV19; D: NA; CDR3: CASSTLQGLSNIQYF; DNA: TGTGCCAGTAGTACCCTACAGGGTTTGAGTAACATTCAGTACTTC